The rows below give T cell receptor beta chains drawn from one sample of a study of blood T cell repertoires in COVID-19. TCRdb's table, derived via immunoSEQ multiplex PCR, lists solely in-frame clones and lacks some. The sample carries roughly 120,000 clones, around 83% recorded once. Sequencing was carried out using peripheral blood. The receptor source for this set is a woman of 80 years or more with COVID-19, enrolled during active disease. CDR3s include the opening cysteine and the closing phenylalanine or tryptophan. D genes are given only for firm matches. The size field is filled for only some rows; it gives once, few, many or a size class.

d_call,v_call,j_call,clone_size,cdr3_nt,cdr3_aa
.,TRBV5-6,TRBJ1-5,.,TGTGCCAGCAGCACAATTCAGGGAAATCAGCCCCAGCATTTT,CASSTIQGNQPQHF
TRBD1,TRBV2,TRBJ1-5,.,TGTGCCAGCAGTGCAAGGACAGGGAGCTATAGCAATCAGCCCCAGCATTTT,CASSARTGSYSNQPQHF
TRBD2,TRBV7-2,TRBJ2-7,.,TGTGCCAGCAGCCTAGGGACTCCGGGAGGGGAGCAGTACTTC,CASSLGTPGGEQYF
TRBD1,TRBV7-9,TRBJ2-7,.,TGTGCCAGCCAACAGGGGACCGAGCAGTACTTC,CASQQGTEQYF
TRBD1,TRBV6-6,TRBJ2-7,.,TGTGCCAGCAGTTACCGACAGGGGGGGCAGGACGAGCAGTACTTC,CASSYRQGGQDEQYF
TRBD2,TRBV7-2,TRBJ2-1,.,TGTGCCAGCAGCTTCACTAGCGCTTTGGGGGATGAGCAGTTCTTC,CASSFTSALGDEQFF
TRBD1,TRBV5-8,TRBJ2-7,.,TGTGCCAGCAGCGGACAGGGTGTGGGGGAGCAGTACTTC,CASSGQGVGEQYF
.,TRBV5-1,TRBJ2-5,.,TGCGCCAGCAGCTCTGGCACCCAAGAGACCCAGTACTTC,CASSSGTQETQYF
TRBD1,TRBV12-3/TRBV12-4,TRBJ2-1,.,TGTGCCAGCAGTTTATTACAGGGGTCCCCGTTCTTC,CASSLLQGSPFF
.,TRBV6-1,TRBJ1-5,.,TGTGCCAGCAGTGAAAATTTCAGTAGCAATCAGCCCCAGCATTTT,CASSENFSSNQPQHF
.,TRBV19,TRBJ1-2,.,TGTGCCAGTAGTTCGAGGAACACCTATGGCTACACCTTC,CASSSRNTYGYTF
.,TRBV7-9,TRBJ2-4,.,TGTGCCAGCAGCCCCGTTCCCCCGGAGGAAAACATTCAGTACTTC,CASSPVPPEENIQYF
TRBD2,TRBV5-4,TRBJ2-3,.,TGTGCCAGCAGCTCGGGACTAGCGGGAAGAGATACGCAGTATTTT,CASSSGLAGRDTQYF
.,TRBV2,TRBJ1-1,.,TGTGCCAGCAGTATCGGGGAGAAGTCGCAAGCTTTCTTT,CASSIGEKSQAFF
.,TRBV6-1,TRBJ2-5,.,TGTGCCAGCAGTGAATTCCTAGAAGAGACCCAGTACTTC,CASSEFLEETQYF
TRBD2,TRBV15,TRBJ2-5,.,TGTGCCACCAGCAGAGATAATGGACTAGCGGGACAAGAGACCCAGTACTTC,CATSRDNGLAGQETQYF
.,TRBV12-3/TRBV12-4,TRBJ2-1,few,TGTGCCAGCAGTTTATCCAGATTCAGTGAGCAGTTCTTC,CASSLSRFSEQFF
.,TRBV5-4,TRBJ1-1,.,TGTGCCAGCAGCTTAGGTAGAGTGGGGAGTCCTGAAGCTTTCTTT,CASSLGRVGSPEAFF
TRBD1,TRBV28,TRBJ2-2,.,TGTGCCAGCAGTTCCTACGGACAGGGGGCCGGGGAGCTGTTTTTT,CASSSYGQGAGELFF
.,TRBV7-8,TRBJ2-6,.,TGTGCCAGCGAAGAGAGTGGACACGAGAAATCTGGGGCCAACGTCCTGACTTTC,CASEESGHEKSGANVLTF
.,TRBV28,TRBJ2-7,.,TGTGCCAGCAGTTTAACAGGGAACTACGAGCAGTACTTC,CASSLTGNYEQYF
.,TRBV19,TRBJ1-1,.,TGTGCCAGTAGTATAGGACAAAACACTGAAGCTTTCTTT,CASSIGQNTEAFF
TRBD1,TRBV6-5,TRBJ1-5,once,TGTGCCAGCAGTAGAGGGGGCGAGAAGCCCCAGCATTTT,CASSRGGEKPQHF
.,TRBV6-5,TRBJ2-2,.,TGTGCCACCAAACGAGAAACGAACACCGGGGAGCTGTTTTTT,CATKRETNTGELFF
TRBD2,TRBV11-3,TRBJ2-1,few,TGTGCCAGCACCGGATGGGCGGGAGGCCCGAACAATGAGCAGTTCTTC,CASTGWAGGPNNEQFF
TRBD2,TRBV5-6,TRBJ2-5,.,TGTGCCAGCAGCTTGGCCGGCAGGGAGGGTCAAGAGACCCAGTACTTC,CASSLAGREGQETQYF
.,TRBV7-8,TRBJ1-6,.,TGTGCCAGCAGCTTAGGACAGAGGGACTCCAATTCACCCCTCCACTTT,CASSLGQRDSNSPLHF
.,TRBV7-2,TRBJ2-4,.,TGTGCCAGCAGCTTGCCCCCGGGTAGCGACATTCAGTACTTC,CASSLPPGSDIQYF
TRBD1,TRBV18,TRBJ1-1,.,TGTGCCAGCTCACTTGGACAGGGAGGGTACACTGAAGCTTTCTTT,CASSLGQGGYTEAFF
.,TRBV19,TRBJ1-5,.,TGTGCCAGTAGTATAGTGGCTTTCAATCAGCCCCAGCATTTT,CASSIVAFNQPQHF
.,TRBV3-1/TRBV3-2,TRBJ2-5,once,TGTGCCAGCAGCCAACAGGGGGGAGAGACCCAGTACTTC,CASSQQGGETQYF
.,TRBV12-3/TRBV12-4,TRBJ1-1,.,TGTGCCAGCAGTTTCCCCAGGGGCACTGAAGCTTTCTTT,CASSFPRGTEAFF
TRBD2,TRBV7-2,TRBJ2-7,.,TGTGCCAGCAGCTTAGCTGGACTAGCGGCCGCCTACGAGCAGTACTTC,CASSLAGLAAAYEQYF
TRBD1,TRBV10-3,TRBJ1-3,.,TGTGCCATCAGTGAGTCACAGGGGGCTGGAAACACCATATATTTT,CAISESQGAGNTIYF
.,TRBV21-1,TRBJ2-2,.,TGTGCCACTGCTACGGAGGTCTTAACTAGCTCGAACACCGGGGAGCTGTTTTTT,CATATEVLTSSNTGELFF
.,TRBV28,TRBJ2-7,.,TGTGCCAGCAGTTTATCTGGCAGGACCTACGAGCAGTACTTC,CASSLSGRTYEQYF
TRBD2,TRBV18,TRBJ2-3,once,TGTGCCAGCTCAGCCCCGGGACTATACACAGATACGCAGTATTTT,CASSAPGLYTDTQYF
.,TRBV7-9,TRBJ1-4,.,TGTGCCAGCAGCCGGGACATAAATGAAAAACTGTTTTTT,CASSRDINEKLFF
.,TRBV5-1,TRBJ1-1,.,TGCGCCAGCAGCTTGGCCGAGGCTGCGAGGACTGAAGCTTTCTTT,CASSLAEAARTEAFF
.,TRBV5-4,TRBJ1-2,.,TGTGCCAGCAGCCCACAGGGTAACTATGGCTACACCTTC,CASSPQGNYGYTF
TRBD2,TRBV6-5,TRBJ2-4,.,TGTGCCAGCAAGGGTAGCGGGAGGATTCAGTACTTC,CASKGSGRIQYF
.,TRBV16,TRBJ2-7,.,TGTGCCAGCAGCCGTCAGGGGCTACGGGGAGCCGAGCAGTACTTC,CASSRQGLRGAEQYF
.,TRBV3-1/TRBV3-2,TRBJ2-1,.,TGTGCTCGGTATCTACTACACGGTAGCGGCAATGAGCAGTTCTTC,CARYLLHGSGNEQFF
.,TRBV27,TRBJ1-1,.,TGTGCCAGCAGCCTGACGCGGGGGGGGCTGGGCACTGAAGCTTTCTTT,CASSLTRGGLGTEAFF
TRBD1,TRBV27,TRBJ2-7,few,TGTGCCAGCAGTTTAATGGGACAGGGGGACGAGCAGTACTTC,CASSLMGQGDEQYF
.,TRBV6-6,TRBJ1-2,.,TGTGCCAGCAGGATACAGGGCGATGGCTACACCTTC,CASRIQGDGYTF